This T cell receptor beta chain is from a study of cytomegalovirus exposure and HLA in healthy donors (dated by TCRdb to 2016 to 2017). With regard to the full study: In an earlier analysis of 587 of the donors, less than 350 Gb of sequence data and some 120 million unique TCR beta sequences from roughly 190 million T cells were reported. A later genetic analysis took genome-wide SNP genotypes for about 65% of the 666 donors and used that subset as a discovery cohort. Class I and class II HLA loci were covered by the typing at four-digit resolution. A later analysis re-analyzed previously published TCR beta repertoires from several hundred donors and added high-resolution HLA genotyping to study TCR occurrence patterns. Besides the first cohort of 550 to 750 subjects, a separate validation cohort made up of over 95 different subjects was used. To predict cytomegalovirus infection status, the study brought together high-throughput TCR immunosequencing, statistical association of individual TCRs with disease status, and machine learning. The number of donors typed differed by locus, with 629-630 for A, B, C, DRB1 and DQB1, roughly 520 for DQA1, 600 to 610 for DPA1, and some 440 for DPB1. Among 398 genotyped donors of the cohort, an average of around 240,000 unique TCR beta nucleotide sequences were sequenced per donor, about a sixth of them non-productive. Roughly 300 gigabases of sequencing data and roughly 80 million unique TCR sequences made up an early release that covered approximately 620 HLA-typed donors. A handful of DR-DQ haplotypes were treated as single units for association and clustering because of strong linkage in the cohort. The study used immunosequencing to profile the T cell repertoires of 600 to 850 subjects and linked those repertoires to cytomegalovirus serostatus. The study aimed to test whether cataloging public T cell receptors could reveal signatures of past pathogen exposure. In an earlier analysis of a few hundred of the donors, high-throughput TCR beta sequencing was used to judge whether each TCR beta V gene segment behaved as functional or pseudogenic. The genetic ancestry cluster associated with self-reported Caucasian donors included around four fifths of the roughly 410 genotyped donors. Donor age, sex, ethnicity and CMV serostatus were compiled alongside the repertoire data. Every repertoire in the discovery cohort had been generated on one and the same sequencing platform. In the later analysis, no new phenotypic data were used to find candidate immune exposures; instead, reliance was placed on TCR beta sequences and their occurrence across donors. Overall study results and their limits: According to a later analysis, parvovirus B19, influenza, CMV and Epstein-Barr virus appeared linked to several top co-occurrence clusters. In a later analysis, HLA-associated TCR beta chains were found to be more clonally expanded and to have lower generation probabilities than equally common non-associated chains. In this cohort, only TCR beta chains were sequenced, and detectable features were limited by the absence of alpha or paired-chain data. Some IMGT-functional V segments, including TRBV6-2 and TRBV6-3, could not be distinguished by the 87-base-pair reads and were therefore excluded. Correlated functional status among segregating V segments might reflect linkage disequilibrium, but an unknown experimental factor could not be ruled out. A cluster of highly shared sequence variants was judged likely to represent a technical artifact of the sequencing pipeline. Assigning TCR associations to individual alleles was difficult when HLA alleles, especially DR and DQ, strongly co-occurred. A total of fewer than 200 TCR beta chains were listed by the study as associated with cytomegalovirus. It was suggested by the authors that the approach could potentially be generalized to other disease states and immunological phenotypes. A later analysis found that TCR association rates varied across HLA loci, with DRB1 alleles showing the most associated TCRs and HLA-C alleles the fewest. An earlier analysis of around 600 of the donors showed that most TCR beta V segments appeared in productive rearrangements either about 90% or about 30% of the time, which broadly matched IMGT annotations. For the cohort, immune exposure information was limited to CMV serostatus. Across donors, most TCR sequences were observed very rarely, whereas some public TCRs were present in many individuals. In a later genetic analysis, a missense DCLRE1C variant was associated with V-gene and J-gene trimming of TCR beta chains, and the association was replicated in an independent cohort. In both the original and validation cohorts, the classifier was reported to diagnose cytomegalovirus status with high specificity and sensitivity. In a later analysis, around 17,000 TCR beta sequences were associated with specific HLA alleles at a false discovery rate of 0.05. Because HLA typing was unavailable for some donors at each locus, only the typed subset was used in association tests. The presence/absence analyses assumed that sequencing depth was roughly uniform across donors, and that assumption may not be true. A further reported finding was that TCR beta sequences accurately predicted the HLA-A and HLA-B alleles for most subjects in the first cohort. The earlier analysis of approximately 590 of the donors excluded 15 to 20 rarely observed V segments, including chromosome 9 orphons, because counts were too low. In vitro tests confirmed that three of the cytomegalovirus-associated TCR beta chains recognize cytomegalovirus antigens. Most CMV-associated TCR beta chains appeared to be HLA-restricted in a later analysis, and the HLA associations seemed to be driven largely by CMV exposure. In a later genetic analysis, fewer N-insertions in productive TCRs were reported among donors in an Asian-associated ancestry cluster than the approximately 670-donor mean.

Receptor libraries were prepared by the immunoSEQ multiplex PCR assay. A mixture of 60 forward primers for TCR Vbeta segments and 13 reverse primers for TCR Jbeta segments was used in the multiplex PCR. The CDR3 region of rearranged TCR beta genes was amplified from genomic DNA with a multiplex PCR assay. The Illumina HiSeq System was used to sequence the amplified TCR beta libraries as 87-base-pair reads. In the paper's pipeline: In a later analysis, approximately 74 million unique TCR beta chains were counted across the 666 repertoires, and roughly 11 million of these chains were shared by at least two donors. Raw reads were error-corrected and collapsed into unique sequences with a nearest-neighbor algorithm that merged closely related sequences to remove PCR and sequencing errors. Alignment of CDR3 sequences to IMGT reference sequences was used to assign V, D and J gene segments. Each retained sequence needed at least a six-nucleotide match to both a V gene segment and a J gene segment. Rearrangements were classified as productive when the CDR3 lacked stop codons and remained in frame with V and J, and all other rearrangements were classified as non-productive. Following IMGT convention, CDR3 was defined as the stretch from the second conserved V-encoded cysteine to the conserved J-encoded phenylalanine. The earlier analysis of about 560 of the donors excluded any sequence lacking an unambiguous match to a single V gene segment. An earlier analysis of under 750 of the donors called V segments functional above 56.7% productive rearrangements and segregating when the between-donor standard deviation exceeded 5%. A statistical classification framework was built for diagnosing cytomegalovirus status from the catalog of TCR beta chain sequences. V and J gene assignment, in a later analysis, came from comparing TCR nucleotide sequences with IMGT/GENE-DB human TR gene sequences. In a later analysis, CDR3 sequences and most-parsimonious VDJ recombination scenarios were assigned using the TCRdist pipeline. In a later analysis, every TCR beta chain was defined by the combination of its CDR3 amino acid sequence and its V-gene family, and reads without a unique V-gene family were dropped. In a later analysis, 450 to 600 highly shared, low-generation-probability nucleotide sequences were removed to address suspected cross-contamination and a sequencing artifact. In a later analysis, a clonal expansion index was calculated for each public chain from normalized within-repertoire ranks of inferred template counts. In a later analysis, generation probabilities were computed with a VDJ recombination model fitted to out-of-frame rearrangements, and the resulting probabilities were checked against IGoR. Hypergeometric tests were used in a later analysis to score TCR-TCR, TCR-HLA and TCR-CMV co-occurrence, with a repertoire-size bias correction applied to the TCR pairs. False discovery rates were estimated in a later analysis by permuting HLA or CMV assignments 20 times. In a later analysis, co-occurring TCRs were grouped with DBSCAN, and TCRdist sequence similarity was added when clustering was performed within HLA-allele-positive subsets. Repertoires with fewer than 30,000 or more than 120,000 public chains were left out of co-occurrence clustering, as were about five repertoires with anomalous nucleotide sharing. Drawn from immuneACCESS, this table holds only the in-frame rearrangements with V and J called that TCRdb kept. Clones are partly lost; checked studies trace under half to an unresolved V gene and leave the rest unexplained. V and J calls plus clone size are reproduced from that table; the DNA served to infer D and trimming. This sample is represented by over 150,000 clones; 79% of them were singletons. The top ten constitute roughly 2% of the sample.

V lost 2 bases and J lost 5 bases, and the count of bases not matched to a germline gene is 7. For CDR1 and CDR2, the germline V gene (reference sequence) lists MNHNY and SVGAGI. From its cysteine to its phenylalanine, the CDR3 spans 16 amino acids. Solely the CDR3 DNA is kept, with 48 bases framed from the first base. For this clone: The antigen it binds to is not known. Per-base quality was not reported, and no clone a single base away is much larger than it.

The cohort was made up of 500 to 800 healthy bone marrow donors. At the time of sampling, every cohort member was nominally healthy, though immune exposures that went unrecorded were likely present. The donor was CMV seronegative and was included in the group of about 350 seronegative cohort members. A peripheral blood sample was provided by each donor, and peripheral blood mononuclear cells were used for TCR beta sequencing. Genomic DNA extraction from the blood cell samples was performed with the Qiagen DNeasy Blood Extraction Kit. The chain is encoded by TRBV6-6 joined to TRBJ2-2; 8 nucleotides in the junction match TRBD2. Sequences were obtained from PBMCs. The source of this sequence is a middle-aged man in good health and CMV-seronegative. The CDR3 in this case is CASSYGGLAETGELFF. The DNA reads TGTGCCAGCAGTTACGGAGGACTAGCTGAGACCGGGGAGCTGTTTTTT.